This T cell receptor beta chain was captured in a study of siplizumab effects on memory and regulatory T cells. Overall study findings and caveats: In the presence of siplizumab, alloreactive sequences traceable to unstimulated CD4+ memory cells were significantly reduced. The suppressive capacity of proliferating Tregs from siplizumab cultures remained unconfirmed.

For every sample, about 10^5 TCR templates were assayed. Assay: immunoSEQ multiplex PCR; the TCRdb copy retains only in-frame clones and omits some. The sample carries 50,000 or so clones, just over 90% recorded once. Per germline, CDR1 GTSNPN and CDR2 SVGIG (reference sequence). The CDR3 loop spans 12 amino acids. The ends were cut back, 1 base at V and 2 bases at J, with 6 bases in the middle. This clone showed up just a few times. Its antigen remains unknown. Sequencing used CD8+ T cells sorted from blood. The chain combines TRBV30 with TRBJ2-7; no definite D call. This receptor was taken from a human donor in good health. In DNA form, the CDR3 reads TGTGCCTGGAGTGATAAGACCTACGAGCAGTACTTC. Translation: CAWSDKTYEQYF.